This TCR beta chain originates from a study of human T cells and chemical hapten exposure (dated by TCRdb to about 2021). Some background on the complete study: For sensitization, 2% DPC in acetone was applied to a 2 cm by 2 cm area of upper inner arm skin. Roughly 30 alopecia patients provided blood for TCR sequencing at one to four time points (pre-sensitization, 2, 6 and 24 weeks). Libraries were combined into a pool for sequencing, and differences in TCR yield between samples came mainly from small differences in library volumes within the pool. Patch tests used Finn chambers with 0.01% DPC on the upper back, scored after 6 days by International Contact Dermatitis Research Group standards. Most of the patients in the cohort were female, and the cohort covered alopecia areata with under or over 50% scalp involvement, alopecia totalis and alopecia universalis. Peripheral blood TCR repertoire changes were tracked in vivo in alopecia patients during primary and secondary sensitization to the hapten diphenylcyclopropenone (DPC). Patients additionally received weekly therapeutic DPC doses to the scalp throughout the approximately 24-week study period. Blood samples were taken from patients before sensitization (week 0) and at 2, 6 and about 24 weeks after DPC sensitization.

Libraries were prepared through RACE. The reads were generated on a NextSeq 500. During library preparation, unique molecular identifiers were attached to individual cDNA molecules so that TCRs could be counted quantitatively and reproducibly. Both TCR alpha and TCR beta chains were sequenced from each blood RNA sample. The paper's data handling went like this. The median number of TCRs per sample was 85,000 to 100,000, ranging from about 23,224 to 750,000. V, J and CDR3 annotation of the TCR reads was performed with the Decombinator software suite. For the PS versus PT1 abundance plots, all samples were subsampled to the same number of TCRs (28,000). TCRs were defined as expanded if absent before sensitization and observed at least eight times at the 2-week time point. Starting from the raw public reads, TCRdb applied fastp trimming at Q25, assembled clones with MiXCR and retained in-frame beta chains. CDR3 protein sequences are deduplicated, and each keeps its most common genes and DNA. The V and J calls reflect TCRdb's pipeline rather than the authors' work. For this sample there are 84,000 or so distinct CDR3 sequences; 10% appear just once. Together, the top ten hold over 2% of the sample.

At least ten counts were recorded for this clonotype. Its cognate antigen has yet to be identified. Base qualities were left out, and no much larger clone turns up one base away. The time point label, read with the paper, signifies: patch test 2, 6 weeks after DPC sensitization. The treatment or condition label, as the study defines it: therapeutic diphenylcyclopropenone sensitization with weekly scalp DPC. At each patch-test visit, blood was drawn before the patch test was applied. Patients were eligible if aged 18 to 70, diagnosed with alopecia and judged suitable for DPC therapy, and pregnant patients were excluded. Total RNA was isolated from unfractionated whole blood collected in Tempus Blood RNA tubes. The paper's findings and limits, for the study overall: The number of TCRs above 1 in 1000 frequency did not change with DPC sensitization; there was no evidence of global repertoire structure alterations. All patients had alopecia, a presumed autoimmune disease, so their immune response might differ from that of healthy individuals. Repeated subsampling changed both the strength of the expansion versus patch-test correlation and the threshold at which that correlation became significant. Patch test score was positively correlated with the number of PT1 expanded TCRs, with significance at thresholds 8, 16 and 32 but not at 4. Expanded TCRs formed significantly more large CDR3 similarity clusters than pre-sensitization or healthy control sets, consistent with antigen-driven responses.

Sequenced here: whole blood, sampled in connection with sensitization to the hapten diphenylcyclopropenone (DPC). This sequence originates from a woman between 25 and 40 years old with alopecia areata. Some clones in this sample may be carry-over from other donors' samples.

The CDR3 reads CASSLDTTEKLFF. The nucleotide sequence reads as follows: TGCGCCAGCAGCTTGGATACAACGGAAAAACTGTTTTTT. This sequence uses TRBV5-1 and TRBJ1-4; no confident D gene assignment can be made. V is cut by 0 bases and J by 8 bases, and the space between the germline ends is 8 bases. For CDR1 and CDR2, the germline V gene lists SGHRS and YFSETQ. From the cysteine through the phenylalanine, the CDR3 covers 13 amino acids. The read is trimmed to its CDR3 DNA, 39 bases read in frame from base 1.